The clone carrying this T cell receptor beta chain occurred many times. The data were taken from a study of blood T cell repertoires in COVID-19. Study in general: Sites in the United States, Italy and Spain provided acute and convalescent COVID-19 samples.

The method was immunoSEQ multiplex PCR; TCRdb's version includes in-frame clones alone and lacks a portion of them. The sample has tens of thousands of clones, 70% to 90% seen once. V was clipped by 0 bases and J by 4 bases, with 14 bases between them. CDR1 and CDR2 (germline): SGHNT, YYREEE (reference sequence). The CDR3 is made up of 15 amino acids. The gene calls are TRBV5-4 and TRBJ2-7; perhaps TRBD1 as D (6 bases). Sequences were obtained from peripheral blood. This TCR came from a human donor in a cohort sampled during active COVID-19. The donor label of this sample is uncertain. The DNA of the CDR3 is TGTGCCAGCAGCTTGGGGGGCGAGGGGGAATACGAGCAGTACTTC. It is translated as CASSLGGEGEYEQYF.